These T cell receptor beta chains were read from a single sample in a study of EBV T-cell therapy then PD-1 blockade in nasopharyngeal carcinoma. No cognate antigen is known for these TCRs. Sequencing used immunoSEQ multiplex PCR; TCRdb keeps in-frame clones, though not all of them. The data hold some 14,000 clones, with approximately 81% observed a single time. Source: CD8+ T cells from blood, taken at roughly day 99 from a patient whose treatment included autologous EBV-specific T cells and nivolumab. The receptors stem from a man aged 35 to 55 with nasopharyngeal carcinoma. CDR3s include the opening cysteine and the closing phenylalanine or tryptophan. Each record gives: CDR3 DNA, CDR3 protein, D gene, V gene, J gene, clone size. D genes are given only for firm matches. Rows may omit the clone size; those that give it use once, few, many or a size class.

TGTGCCAGCAGCCGGCACCCAAACCCGCGGAATCCCACCTACGAGCAGTACTTC,CASSRHPNPRNPTYEQYF,NA,TRBV7-2,TRBJ2-7,NA
TGCGCCAGCAGCCAAGACTCGGGGGCTCGCAATCAGCCCCAGCATTTT,CASSQDSGARNQPQHF,NA,TRBV4-3,TRBJ1-5,NA
TGTGCCAGCAGCGTAAGGTCGGGTTGGCAAGAGACCCAGTACTTC,CASSVRSGWQETQYF,NA,TRBV9,TRBJ2-5,NA
TGTGCCAGCAGCTTAGTTGGTAGCGGGGACTACGAGCAGTACTTC,CASSLVGSGDYEQYF,TRBD2,TRBV7-9,TRBJ2-7,NA
TGTGCCAGTAGTATTCGTGGGGACTACGAGCAGTACTTC,CASSIRGDYEQYF,NA,TRBV19,TRBJ2-7,NA
TGTGCCAGCAGCACCTCAGGGGAGGAGACTGGCTACACCTTC,CASSTSGEETGYTF,NA,TRBV21-1,TRBJ1-2,NA
TGTGCCAGCAGCTTAGGGACAGGGTTTAACTATGGCTACACCTTC,CASSLGTGFNYGYTF,TRBD1,TRBV7-9,TRBJ1-2,NA
TGTGCCAGCGGAGTGGCAGGCCGGTCACCCCTCCACTTT,CASGVAGRSPLHF,NA,TRBV6-5,TRBJ1-6,NA
TGTGCCAGCAGCTTTTCACTGGAGATTTACAATGAGCAGTTCTTC,CASSFSLEIYNEQFF,NA,TRBV7-2,TRBJ2-1,medium-sized
TGTGCCAGCAGCCCCAGTTCCTACGAGCAGTACTTC,CASSPSSYEQYF,NA,TRBV7-9,TRBJ2-7,once
TGTGCCAGCAGTCCAGGCGGGGTCGGCACTGAAGCTTTCTTT,CASSPGGVGTEAFF,NA,TRBV9,TRBJ1-1,NA
TGTGCCAGCAGCTTGACAGGGGGAGGATACAATGAGCAGTTCTTC,CASSLTGGGYNEQFF,TRBD1,TRBV5-4,TRBJ2-1,NA
TGTGCCAGCAGCTCCGACTACTACACCTTC,CASSSDYYTF,NA,TRBV7-9,TRBJ1-2,NA
TGTGCCAGTAGTCCGCGGACGGGGTCCTACGAGCAGTACTTC,CASSPRTGSYEQYF,NA,TRBV19,TRBJ2-7,NA
TGTGCCAGTACCCCCACAGGGGTTCCCTACGAGCAGTACTTC,CASTPTGVPYEQYF,TRBD1,TRBV19,TRBJ2-7,NA
TGTGCCAGCAGTCCCGGGAACTCCTACGAGCAGTACTTC,CASSPGNSYEQYF,NA,TRBV25-1,TRBJ2-7,NA
TGCGCCAGCAGCTTGAGCGCAGGGGGCTCAGATCAGCCCCAGCATTTT,CASSLSAGGSDQPQHF,TRBD1,TRBV5-1,TRBJ1-5,NA
TGTGCCAGCAGTACAGCTTTTAACTATGGCTACACCTTC,CASSTAFNYGYTF,NA,TRBV28,TRBJ1-2,medium-sized
TGCGCCAGCAGCCAAGTCCCAGGAGGGGAGCTCCAGCATTTT,CASSQVPGGELQHF,NA,TRBV4-1,TRBJ1-5,NA
TGTGCCAGCTCACCACTTAAAGCCGCCGCAGGGGAAACCTATGGCTACACCTTC,CASSPLKAAAGETYGYTF,NA,TRBV18,TRBJ1-2,NA
TGTGCCAGCAGCGGAGGGACTTCAAGTGAGCAGTTCTTC,CASSGGTSSEQFF,NA,TRBV9,TRBJ2-1,NA
TGCGCCAGCAGCTTGGAGGGACAGGGGAGCTACGAGCAGTACTTC,CASSLEGQGSYEQYF,TRBD1,TRBV5-1,TRBJ2-7,NA
TGTGCCAGCAGTTACCCTAGCGGGGGGGCCCGGGAGCTGTTTTTT,CASSYPSGGARELFF,TRBD2,TRBV6-5,TRBJ2-2,NA
TGTGCCAGCAGTCGAGCGGGGGATAGAGATACGCAGTATTTT,CASSRAGDRDTQYF,TRBD2,TRBV6-4,TRBJ2-3,few
TGTGCCTGGAGGAAGGCAGGGTGGGACACCGGGGAGCTGTTTTTT,CAWRKAGWDTGELFF,NA,TRBV30,TRBJ2-2,NA
TGTGCCAGCAGTTACTCTGGGCATTTGATCACTGAAGCTTTCTTT,CASSYSGHLITEAFF,NA,TRBV6-5,TRBJ1-1,NA
TGTGCCAGCGGCCAAGAGACCCAGTACTTC,CASGQETQYF,NA,TRBV12-3/TRBV12-4,TRBJ2-5,NA
TGTGCCAGCAGGAGACCAACCGGGGCCTACGAGCAGTACTTC,CASRRPTGAYEQYF,NA,TRBV6-5,TRBJ2-7,NA
TGTGCCAGCAGCGTAGGGACAGGAGGATATGGCTACACCTTC,CASSVGTGGYGYTF,TRBD1,TRBV9,TRBJ1-2,NA
TGTGCCAGCTCCGAGACGGTTGCAACTAATGAAAAACTGTTTTTT,CASSETVATNEKLFF,NA,TRBV18,TRBJ1-4,NA
TGTGCCAGCAGCCCCCCGAGGAATGAGCAGTTCTTC,CASSPPRNEQFF,NA,TRBV14,TRBJ2-1,NA
TGTGCCAGCAGCTTTGGCAGGGAGACCAGGGACTATGGCTACACCTTC,CASSFGRETRDYGYTF,NA,TRBV7-2,TRBJ1-2,NA
TGTGCCAGCAGTTTACTCTGGCAGGGGAACAATTCACCCCTCCACTTT,CASSLLWQGNNSPLHF,NA,TRBV28,TRBJ1-6,NA
TGTGCCAGCACTTACAGGGATAATTCACCCCTCCACTTT,CASTYRDNSPLHF,NA,TRBV6-2/TRBV6-3,TRBJ1-6,NA
TGTGCCAGCAGCTTGGGAGCCGGGGCGATCTACGAGCAGTACTTC,CASSLGAGAIYEQYF,NA,TRBV5-6,TRBJ2-7,once
TGTGCCAGCAGCGCCGGACTAGCGGGAAACGGGGGGGAGCAGTACTTC,CASSAGLAGNGGEQYF,TRBD2,TRBV9,TRBJ2-7,NA
TGCAGCGTTGAAGAGAGGACGGGCTACACCTTC,CSVEERTGYTF,NA,TRBV29-1,TRBJ1-2,NA
TGTGCCACCTGGGGACAGCAGAGGAACGAGCAGTACTTC,CATWGQQRNEQYF,TRBD1,TRBV19,TRBJ2-7,NA
TGTGCCAGCAGTTTCCCCGCAGCGGATTACAATGAGCAGTTCTTC,CASSFPAADYNEQFF,NA,TRBV27,TRBJ2-1,NA
TGTGCCAGCAGTACCAGGGTTAATCAGCCCCAGCATTTT,CASSTRVNQPQHF,NA,TRBV7-3,TRBJ1-5,NA
TGTGCCAGCAGTTTACACCAGGATTCCTACGAGCAGTACTTC,CASSLHQDSYEQYF,NA,TRBV28,TRBJ2-7,NA
TGCGCCAGCAGCCAAGATAAACAGGGCCATGAAGCTTTCTTT,CASSQDKQGHEAFF,NA,TRBV4-1,TRBJ1-1,NA
TGTGCCAGCAGCCCCCAGCGGGGATCGGCCTACAATGAGCAGTTCTTC,CASSPQRGSAYNEQFF,TRBD2,TRBV7-6,TRBJ2-1,NA